This TCR beta chain was documented in a study of blood T cell repertoires in COVID-19. This CDR3 spans 14 amino acids. Germline V CDR1 and CDR2: MDHEN, SYDVKM. The V and J ends lost 6 bases and 6 bases, in that order; junction bases with no gene match: 6. TCRdb keeps only in-frame clones here, not all; method: immunoSEQ multiplex PCR. The data contain roughly 250,000 clones, around 90% of them singletons. Assignments of participants to cohorts depended upon their own reported clinical history. Sequenced material: PBMCs or T cells enriched from blood (not recorded which). The source is a woman aged 25 to 45 with acute COVID-19. The rearrangement uses TRBV28 and TRBJ1-2; 11 bases map to TRBD1. CDR3 DNA sequence: TGTGCCAGCAGCGTCGGGACAGGGGGGGATGGCTACACCTTC. Protein: CASSVGTGGDGYTF.